This T cell receptor (beta chain) emerged from a study of PD-1 blockade in classical Hodgkin lymphoma. Measured with immunoSEQ multiplex PCR; TCRdb has only the in-frame clones, and not every one. Of approximately 61,000 clones listed, roughly nine tenths are singletons. Described time point: cycle 4 day 1 (C4D1), after more than five weeks of nivolumab. Patients all relapsed after autologous stem cell transplantation, and there was variation in brentuximab vedotin exposure. CDR1 SGDLS and CDR2 YYNGEE come from the germline V gene. Between the trimmed V and J ends, which lost 4 bases and 1 base, there was a span of 6 bases. This CDR3 is built from 13 residues.

This TCR was sampled from a human donor with classical Hodgkin lymphoma. J is TRBJ2-1 and V is TRBV9; no clear D gene. The source was peripheral blood mononuclear cells (PBMCs), collected before the fourth cycle of nivolumab. The CDR3 sequence: CASSPGSYNEQFF. The CDR3 DNA follows: TGTGCCAGCAGCCCCGGATCCTACAATGAGCAGTTCTTC. The whole variable domain, filled in from reference TRBV9 and TRBJ2-1, reads DSGVTQTPKHLITATGQRVTLRCSPRSGDLSVYWYQQSLDQGLQFLIQYYNGEERAKGNILERFSAQQFPDLHSELNLSSLELGDSALYFCASSPGSYNEQFFGPGTRLTVL.